Shown below are 32 T cell receptor beta chains from a single sample sequenced in a study of blood T cell repertoires in COVID-19 (dated by TCRdb to between 2020 and 2021). The library was obtained by the immunoSEQ multiplex PCR assay. In TCRdb, the immuneACCESS table is reduced to in-frame sequences with V and J assigned. These tables do not hold every clone; where another copy was compared, an unresolved V gene accounts for under half, and the others remain unexplained. This sample lists 250,000 or so clones; around nine tenths were detected once. Over 1.5% of the sample goes to the ten largest clones. Sequencing used peripheral blood. All receptors come from a man younger than 40 with active or convalescent COVID-19.

The chain couples TRBV7-9 to TRBJ2-3, with 7 bases aligning to TRBD1. The CDR3 sequence is 15 residues long. The V and J ends lost 4 bases and 3 bases, in that order; junction bases with no gene match: 7. The germline V gene encodes CDR1 SEHNR and CDR2 FQNEAQ (reference sequence). The CDR3: CASSYNRGATDTQYF. The CDR3 DNA is TGTGCCAGCAGCTACAACAGGGGAGCGACAGATACGCAGTATTTT.

The chain is built from TRBV21-1 and TRBJ1-6; the table's D call, TRBD1, was not checked against the DNA. TRBV21-1 is noted as a pseudogene. This CDR3 spans 15 amino acids. This chain's CDR3 is CASSKEWTGPPPLHF. The CDR3 nucleotides read TGTGCCAGCAGCAAGGAGTGGACAGGGCCACCACCCCTCCACTTT.

This clone appeared a few times. The V gene is TRBV6-2 or TRBV6-3, the J gene TRBJ1-5; no reliable D call. The CDR3 covers 14 residues. Per germline, CDR1 MNHEY and CDR2 SVGEGT. V lost 3 bases, J lost 6 bases, and 12 bases lay in between. The CDR3 is CASSYGRNGQPQHF. CDR3 nucleotides: TGTGCCAGCAGTTATGGCAGGAATGGTCAGCCCCAGCATTTT.

This chain links TRBV2 with TRBJ2-3, with D perhaps matching TRBD2 (6 bases). Trimming shortened V by 4 bases and J by 0 bases, and 8 bases separated the two germline ends. This CDR3 has 14 amino acids. CDR1 SNHLY and CDR2 FYNNEI come from the germline V gene. The DNA for the CDR3 is TGTGCCAGCAGTGTTGGGGGGAGCACAGATACGCAGTATTTT. Protein product: CASSVGGSTDTQYF.

The V call is TRBV7-8, the J call TRBJ2-3; 11 nucleotides match TRBD2. V lost 4 bases and J lost 4; bases outside the gene matches: 7. In germline, CDR1 is SGHVS, CDR2 FQNEAQ. The CDR3 consists of 16 residues. The CDR3 spells CASSYLAGGRPDTQYF. The DNA for the CDR3 is TGTGCCAGCAGCTACCTAGCGGGGGGCCGCCCAGATACGCAGTATTTT. Combining the CDR3 with reference TRBV7-8 and TRBJ2-3 gives the whole variable domain GAGVSQSPRYKVAKRGQDVALRCDPISGHVSLFWYQQALGQGPEFLTYFQNEAQLDKSGLPSDRFFAERPEGSVSTLKIQRTQQEDSAVYLCASSYLAGGRPDTQYFGPGTRLTVL.

The chain employs TRBV21-1 and TRBJ2-3; the D segment call TRBD2 is taken from the table without a DNA check. TRBV21-1 is classified as a pseudogene. The CDR3 loop spans 15 amino acids. In DNA form, the CDR3 reads TGTGGTCTTAGCGTAGCGGGGGGGCGAACAGATACGCAGTATTTT. This codes for CGLSVAGGRTDTQYF.

The chain employs TRBV2 and TRBJ2-7; a possible D gene is TRBD1 (6 bases). Germline V gene data show CDR1 as SNHLY and CDR2 as FYNNEI. V was trimmed by 5 bases and J by 5 bases, leaving 10 bases between them. The CDR3 sequence is 12 residues long. The CDR3, as DNA: TGTGCCAGCAGTTCACAGGGAAACGAGCAGTACTTC. Protein: CASSSQGNEQYF.

This sequence joins TRBV15 and TRBJ1-2; the D gene is possibly TRBD1 (5 bases). Per the germline V gene, CDR1 is LNHNV and CDR2 is YYDKDF (reference sequence). V was shortened by 5 bases and J by 3 bases, with 16 bases between the two germline ends. This CDR3 region has 15 residues. The CDR3 here is CATSGKVQVDYGYTF. The CDR3 DNA is TGTGCCACCAGCGGAAAGGTACAGGTGGACTATGGCTACACCTTC.

J is TRBJ2-2 and V is TRBV2; D uncertain. V was trimmed by 2 bases and J by 3 bases, leaving 7 bases between them. The length of the CDR3 is 14 residues. From germline, CDR1 is SNHLY and CDR2 FYNNEI. Written as DNA, the CDR3 is TGTGCCAGCAGTGAACGCGAGGACACCGGGGAGCTGTTTTTT. Encoded protein: CASSEREDTGELFF. The full variable domain, with the rest looked up from reference TRBV2 and TRBJ2-2, is EPEVTQTPSHQVTQMGQEVILRCVPISNHLYFYWYRQILGQKVEFLVSFYNNEISEKSEIFDDQFSVERPDGSNFTLKIRSTKLEDSAMYFCASSEREDTGELFFGEGSRLTVL.

The V call is TRBV21-1, the J call TRBJ2-2; the table's TRBD2 call for D was not verified on the DNA. TRBV21-1 is deemed a pseudogene. The CDR3 is made up of 22 amino acids. The CDR3, as DNA: TGTGCCAGCAGCAAAGGCAGGAGTGGCGGCGCGCTAGCTCCCGCGAACACCGGGGAGCTGTTTTTT. This codes for CASSKGRSGGALAPANTGELFF.

The chain links TRBV18 to TRBJ1-5, with a possible D match to TRBD1 (6 bases). This CDR3 spans 16 amino acids. Trimming removed 0 bases at V and 2 bases at J, with 11 bases between. Germline V gene data show CDR1 as KGHSH and CDR2 as LQKENI. The CDR3 DNA is TGTGCCAGCTCACCACCAGGCAGGGGTGGCAATCAGCCCCAGCATTTT. Translated: CASSPPGRGGNQPQHF.

V and J are TRBV2 and TRBJ1-1; TRBD1 aligns across 8 bases. The V gene end was trimmed by 6 bases and the J gene end by 6 bases; junction bases not matched to a gene: 3. The CDR3 length is 12 residues. Germline values: CDR1 SNHLY, CDR2 FYNNEI. The CDR3 loop reads CASRQQGAEAFF. CDR3 nucleotides: TGTGCCAGCAGGCAACAGGGGGCTGAAGCTTTCTTT.

This sequence joins TRBV5-1 and TRBJ1-3; 8 positions agree with TRBD1. The germline V gene has CDR1 SGHRS and CDR2 YFSETQ. This CDR3 is 15 amino acids long. The trim removed 0 bases at V and 4 bases at J, leaving 3 bases unmatched. The CDR3 coding sequence is TGCGCCAGCAGCTTGGGACAGGGGAGAGGAAACACCATATATTTT. As protein: CASSLGQGRGNTIYF.

J is TRBJ1-1 and V is TRBV19, with D unclear. The CDR3 loop spans 15 amino acids. Trimming pared 5 bases from V and 7 bases from J, leaving 20 bases between. Germline V gene data show CDR1 as LNHDA and CDR2 as SQIVND (reference sequence). In DNA form, the CDR3 reads TGTGCCAGTAGTCTTTTTGGAACGGTGGCGGGTGAAGCTTTCTTT. It specifies CASSLFGTVAGEAFF.

This rearrangement joins TRBV5-1 to TRBJ2-1, with TRBD2 identical over 8 bases. Looked up from germline, CDR1 is SGHRS and CDR2 is YFSETQ. The J segment lost 8 bases and the V segment lost 4 bases, leaving 14 bases of the junction unmatched. The CDR3 sequence is 16 residues long. The CDR3 region has the DNA TGCGCCAGCAGCGTCGAACGGGGGGGCGGTCTCGATGAGCAGTTCTTC. As protein: CASSVERGGGLDEQFF. The whole variable domain, remainder taken from reference TRBV5-1 and TRBJ2-1, is KAGVTQTPRYLIKTRGQQVTLSCSPISGHRSVSWYQQTPGQGLQFLFEYFSETQRNKGNFPGRFSGRQFSNSRSEMNVSTLELGDSALYLCASSVERGGGLDEQFFGPGTRLTVL.

The genes are TRBV19 and TRBJ1-1; D remains unclear. Germline loops: CDR1 LNHDA, CDR2 SQIVND (reference sequence). Trimming left V 6 bases short and J 1 base short, with 9 bases between. This CDR3 comprises 13 residues. The CDR3 bases are TGTGCCAGTAGGAATACAAGGAACACTGAAGCTTTCTTT. Amino acids: CASRNTRNTEAFF.

The CDR3 DNA reads as TGTGCCAGCAGTTGGGATACGACAGGGTTAACGAATGGCTACACCTTC. Protein: CASSWDTTGLTNGYTF. The genes are TRBV7-2 and TRBJ1-2, with TRBD1 matching over 7 bases. Germline V gene lookup returns CDR1 SGHTA and CDR2 FQGNSA. The CDR3 is 16 residues long. V dropped 6 bases and J dropped 6; count of bases not matched to a gene: 16.

CDR3 in DNA: TGTGCCAGCAGCTTAGCATCAGGGTCTAACTATGGCTACACCTTC. Amino acid sequence: CASSLASGSNYGYTF. The chain couples TRBV7-9 to TRBJ1-2, with D possibly TRBD1 on 5 matching bases. The germline gives CDR1 SEHNR, CDR2 FQNEAQ (reference sequence). This CDR3 has 15 amino acids. The ends were cut back, 0 bases at V and 0 bases at J, with 8 bases in the middle.

The V gene is TRBV7-2, the J gene TRBJ1-5; D may be TRBD1 (6 bases). The germline V and J ends were trimmed by 4 bases and 7 bases, with 17 bases remaining between them. Germline V lookup: CDR1 SGHTA, CDR2 FQGNSA. The CDR3 is 15 amino acids. The CDR3 bases are TGTGCCAGCAGCTCCGAAACAGGGAATGGGCAGCCCCAGCATTTT. Its protein product is CASSSETGNGQPQHF.

The CDR3 DNA reads TGTGCCAGCAGGTTGTATTACAATGAGCAGTTCTTC. Its translation: CASRLYYNEQFF. This chain connects TRBV7-9 to TRBJ2-1; D gene uncertain. Germline V CDR1 and CDR2: SEHNR, FQNEAQ (reference sequence). With 6 bases removed from V and 4 bases from J, the gap between germline ends came to 7 bases. This CDR3 contains 12 residues.

The sample holds one count of this clone. The V and J genes are TRBV3-1 (or the pseudogene TRBV3-2) and TRBJ1-6; 11 nucleotides line up with TRBD1. CDR1 LGHDT and CDR2 YNNKEL come from the germline V gene (reference sequence). V dropped 1 base and J dropped 6; count of bases not matched to a gene: 8. The CDR3 runs 18 residues. CDR3: CASSQGTGGAFGNSPLHF. The CDR3 DNA reads TGTGCCAGCAGCCAAGGGACAGGGGGCGCGTTTGGTAATTCACCCCTCCACTTT.

This clone was recorded only once. The rearrangement joins TRBV7-6 to TRBJ2-6; no reliable D call. Looked up from germline, CDR1 is SGHVS and CDR2 is FNYEAQ. The CDR3 length is 14 residues. V dropped 3 bases and J dropped 3 bases, with 6 bases sitting between them. CDR3 nucleotides: TGTGCCAGCAGCTTGAGTTTTGGGGCCAACGTCCTGACTTTC. It translates to CASSLSFGANVLTF.

The gene calls are TRBV19 and TRBJ1-1; D call uncertain. This CDR3 is built from 13 residues. Between the trimmed V and J ends, which lost 1 base and 5 bases, there was a span of 8 bases. The germline V gene has CDR1 LNHDA and CDR2 SQIVND (reference sequence). CDR3 sequence reads: CASSIAAGTEAFF. The CDR3 DNA is TGTGCCAGTAGTATAGCCGCCGGGACTGAAGCTTTCTTT. Full variable domain (outside the CDR3, taken from reference TRBV19 and TRBJ1-1): DGGITQSPKYLFRKEGQNVTLSCEQNLNHDAMYWYRQDPGQGLRLIYYSQIVNDFQKGDIAEGYSVSREKKESFPLTVTSAQKNPTAFYLCASSIAAGTEAFFGQGTRLTVV.

The chain carries TRBV6-5 and TRBJ2-7, with D perhaps matching TRBD2 (5 bases). CDR3 size: 14 residues. The ends were cut back, 0 bases at V and 1 base at J, with 7 bases in the middle. CDR1 MNHEY and CDR2 SVGAGI come from the germline V gene. CDR3 sequence (DNA): TGTGCCAGCAGTTACTCGGGAGAGTCCTACGAGCAGTACTTC. Its translation is CASSYSGESYEQYF.

The chain couples TRBV7-2 to TRBJ2-3; D not certain. This CDR3 region has 14 residues. Germline V CDR1 and CDR2: SGHTA, FQGNSA. Trimming left V 2 bases short and J 0 bases short, with 6 bases between. The CDR3 coding sequence is TGTGCCAGCAGCTTAACTGGTAGCACAGATACGCAGTATTTT. As protein: CASSLTGSTDTQYF.

The J gene is TRBJ2-7, the V gene TRBV19, with 9 bases aligning to TRBD2. CDR3 size: 15 residues. With 5 bases clipped from V and 1 base from J, the junction kept 6 bases outside the gene matches. Germline lookup yields CDR1 LNHDA and CDR2 SQIVND (reference sequence). CDR3 region: CASSEPGLASYEQYF. DNA for the CDR3: TGTGCCAGTAGTGAACCTGGACTAGCGTCCTACGAGCAGTACTTC. Using reference TRBV19 and TRBJ2-7 for the parts outside the CDR3, the full variable domain is DGGITQSPKYLFRKEGQNVTLSCEQNLNHDAMYWYRQDPGQGLRLIYYSQIVNDFQKGDIAEGYSVSREKKESFPLTVTSAQKNPTAFYLCASSEPGLASYEQYFGPGTRLTVT.

This rearrangement joins TRBV3-1 (or the pseudogene TRBV3-2) to TRBJ1-2; no definite D call. The CDR3 has 14 amino acids. Per germline, CDR1 LGHDT and CDR2 YNNKEL (reference sequence). Trimming stripped 2 bases from V and 0 bases from J, with 7 bases between. The DNA for the CDR3 is TGTGCCAGCAGCCAAAAACGAGCTAACTATGGCTACACCTTC. Translated, it gives CASSQKRANYGYTF.

This chain links TRBV11-3 with TRBJ2-2, with TRBD1 matching 7 bases. CDR1 is SGHNT and CDR2 is YENEEA in the germline V gene. J gave up 5 bases and V 6 bases, and 6 bases lay outside the gene matches. The CDR3 has 14 amino acids. CDR3 in amino acids: CASRRGGGTGELFF. The DNA of the CDR3 is TGTGCCAGCAGACGAGGGGGCGGGACCGGGGAGCTGTTTTTT.

In its sample, this clone was seen once. The V gene is TRBV5-1, the J gene TRBJ1-1, with D maybe TRBD1 (5 bases). Germline values: CDR1 SGHRS, CDR2 YFSETQ. The CDR3 is made up of 15 amino acids. V was shortened by 0 bases and J by 4 bases, with 13 bases between the two germline ends. The chain's CDR3 is CASSLVAGGGTEAFF. The CDR3 coding sequence is TGCGCCAGCAGCTTGGTGGCAGGCGGGGGCACTGAAGCTTTCTTT.

V and J are TRBV19 and TRBJ1-1; 7 bases align to TRBD1. This CDR3 contains 14 residues. CDR1 and CDR2 (germline): LNHDA, SQIVND (reference sequence). J was trimmed by 3 bases and V by 6 bases; bases with no gene match: 7. The CDR3 region has the DNA TGTGCCAGTAGGACAGGGTATAGGGACACTGAAGCTTTCTTT. Translating gives CASRTGYRDTEAFF. The whole variable domain, remainder taken from reference TRBV19 and TRBJ1-1, is DGGITQSPKYLFRKEGQNVTLSCEQNLNHDAMYWYRQDPGQGLRLIYYSQIVNDFQKGDIAEGYSVSREKKESFPLTVTSAQKNPTAFYLCASRTGYRDTEAFFGQGTRLTVV.

The rearrangement joins TRBV25-1 to TRBJ1-3; D is undetermined. The V end was cut by 5 bases, the J end by 0 bases, with 17 bases between. The CDR3 contains 17 residues. Germline CDR1 reads MGHDK; CDR2 reads SYGVNS. CDR3 nucleotide sequence: TGTGCCAGCAGTAGAGGGAGGACTGGGCTCTCTGGAAACACCATATATTTT. It translates to CASSRGRTGLSGNTIYF.

This chain connects TRBV13 to TRBJ1-1; 9 bases agree with TRBD1. There are 16 residues in the CDR3. Germline V gives CDR1 PRHDT, CDR2 FYEKMQ (reference sequence). The trim removed 4 bases at V and 6 bases at J, leaving 12 bases unmatched. The CDR3 nucleotides read TGTGCCAGCAGCTCTAACATCGGGACAGGGCTGGCTGAAGCTTTCTTT. This codes for CASSSNIGTGLAEAFF.